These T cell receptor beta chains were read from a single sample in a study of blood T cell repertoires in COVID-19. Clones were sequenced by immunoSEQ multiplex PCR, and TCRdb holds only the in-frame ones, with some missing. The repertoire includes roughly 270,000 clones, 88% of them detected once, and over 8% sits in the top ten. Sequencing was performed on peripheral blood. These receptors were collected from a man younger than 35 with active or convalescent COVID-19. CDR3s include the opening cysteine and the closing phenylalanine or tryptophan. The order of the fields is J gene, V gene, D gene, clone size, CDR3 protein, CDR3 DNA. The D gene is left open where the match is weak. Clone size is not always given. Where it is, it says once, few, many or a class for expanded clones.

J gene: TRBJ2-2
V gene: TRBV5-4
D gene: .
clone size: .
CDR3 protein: CASSLVPLGRASGELFF
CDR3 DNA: TGTGCCAGCAGCTTGGTCCCCCTCGGCAGGGCTTCTGGGGAGCTGTTTTTT

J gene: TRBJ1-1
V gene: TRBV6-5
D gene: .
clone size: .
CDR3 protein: CASRAEGSPEAFF
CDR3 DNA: TGTGCCAGCAGGGCGGAAGGGAGTCCTGAAGCTTTCTTT

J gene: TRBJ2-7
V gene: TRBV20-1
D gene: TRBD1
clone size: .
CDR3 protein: CSASRKGAHEQYF
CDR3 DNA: TGCAGTGCTAGTCGCAAGGGGGCCCACGAGCAGTACTTC

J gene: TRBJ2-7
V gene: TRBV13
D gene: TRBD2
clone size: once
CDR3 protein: CASSSDRGGPTSYEQYF
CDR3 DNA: TGTGCCAGCAGCTCTGACCGGGGGGGGCCGACCTCCTACGAGCAGTACTTC

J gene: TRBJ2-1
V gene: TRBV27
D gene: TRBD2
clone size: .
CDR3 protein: CASSVTSGGVGEQFF
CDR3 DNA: TGTGCCAGCAGTGTCACTAGCGGGGGCGTTGGGGAGCAGTTCTTC

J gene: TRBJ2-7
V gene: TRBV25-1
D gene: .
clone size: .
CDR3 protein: CASSEWPSPKSSYEQYF
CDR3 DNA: TGTGCCAGCAGTGAATGGCCCAGTCCAAAAAGCTCCTACGAGCAGTACTTC

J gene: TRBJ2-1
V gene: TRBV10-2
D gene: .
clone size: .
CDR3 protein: CASSAPPGGQANEQFF
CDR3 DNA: TGCGCCAGCAGCGCCCCCCCGGGGGGCCAAGCCAATGAGCAGTTCTTC

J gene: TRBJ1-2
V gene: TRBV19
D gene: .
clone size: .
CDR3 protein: CASSDTENYGYTF
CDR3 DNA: TGTGCCAGTAGTGACACCGAAAACTATGGCTACACCTTC

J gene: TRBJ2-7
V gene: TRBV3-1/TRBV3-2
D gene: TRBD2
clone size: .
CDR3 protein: CASSQNTIGGEQYF
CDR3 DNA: TGTGCCAGCAGCCAAAATACAATCGGGGGGGAGCAGTACTTC

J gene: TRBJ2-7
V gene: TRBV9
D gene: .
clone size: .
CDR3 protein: CASSASGDYEQYF
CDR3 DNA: TGTGCCAGCAGCGCCAGCGGAGACTACGAGCAGTACTTC

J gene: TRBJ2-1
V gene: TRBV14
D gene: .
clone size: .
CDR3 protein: CASSLTGFNEQFF
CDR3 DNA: TGTGCCAGCAGCCTAACCGGTTTCAATGAGCAGTTCTTC

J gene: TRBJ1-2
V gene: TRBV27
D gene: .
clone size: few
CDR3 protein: CASSPAGSHGYTF
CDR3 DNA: TGTGCCAGCAGCCCCGCAGGGTCGCATGGCTACACCTTC

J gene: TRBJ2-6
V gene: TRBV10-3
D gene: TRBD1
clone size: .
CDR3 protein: CAISAQGSSGANVLTF
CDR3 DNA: TGTGCCATCAGCGCACAGGGGAGCTCTGGGGCCAACGTCCTGACTTTC

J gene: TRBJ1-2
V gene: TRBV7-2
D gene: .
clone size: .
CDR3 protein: CASSAPQGGIYGYTF
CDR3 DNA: TGTGCCAGCAGCGCCCCACAGGGCGGAATCTATGGCTACACCTTC

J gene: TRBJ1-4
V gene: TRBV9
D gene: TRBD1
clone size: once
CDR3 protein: CASSVGQGAVEKLFF
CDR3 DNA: TGTGCCAGCAGCGTCGGACAGGGGGCTGTTGAAAAACTGTTTTTT

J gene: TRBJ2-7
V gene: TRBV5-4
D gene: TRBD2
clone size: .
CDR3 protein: CASSPNSGGLYEQYF
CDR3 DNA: TGTGCCAGCAGCCCTAATAGCGGGGGGCTCTACGAGCAGTACTTC

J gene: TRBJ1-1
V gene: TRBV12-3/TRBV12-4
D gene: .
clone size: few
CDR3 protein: CASSSAGNTEAFF
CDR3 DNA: TGTGCCAGCAGTTCGGCGGGGAACACTGAAGCTTTCTTT

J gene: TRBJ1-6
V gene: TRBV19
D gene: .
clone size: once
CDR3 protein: CAARRDGGSPLHF
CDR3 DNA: TGTGCCGCTCGGAGGGACGGTGGTTCACCCCTCCACTTT

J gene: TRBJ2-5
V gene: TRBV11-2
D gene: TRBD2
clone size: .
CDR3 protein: CASGPGGGYQETQYF
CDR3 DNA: TGTGCCAGCGGACCCGGGGGGGGGTACCAAGAGACCCAGTACTTC

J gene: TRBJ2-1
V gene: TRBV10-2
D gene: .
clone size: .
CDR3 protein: CASSPDSYSYNEQFF
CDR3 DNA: TGCGCCAGCAGTCCGGACTCTTACTCCTACAATGAGCAGTTCTTC

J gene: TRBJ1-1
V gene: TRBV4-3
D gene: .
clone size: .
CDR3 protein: CASSQDRQMNTEAFF
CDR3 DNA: TGCGCCAGCAGCCAAGATCGACAGATGAACACTGAAGCTTTCTTT

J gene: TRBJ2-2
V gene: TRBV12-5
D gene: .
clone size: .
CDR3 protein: CASGLVQNSPGELFF
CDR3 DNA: TGTGCTAGTGGTTTGGTACAGAACTCCCCCGGGGAGCTGTTTTTT

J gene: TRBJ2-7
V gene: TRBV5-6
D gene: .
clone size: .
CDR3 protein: CASSLWAKITYEQYF
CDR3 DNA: TGTGCCAGCAGCTTGTGGGCCAAAATAACCTACGAGCAGTACTTC

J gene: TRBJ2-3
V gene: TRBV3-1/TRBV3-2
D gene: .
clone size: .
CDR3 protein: CASTQGWTSTDTQYF
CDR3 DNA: TGTGCCAGCACCCAGGGGTGGACTAGCACAGATACGCAGTATTTT

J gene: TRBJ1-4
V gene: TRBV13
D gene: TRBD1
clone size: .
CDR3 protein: CASSLGSGGYEKLFF
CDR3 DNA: TGTGCCAGCAGCTTAGGGTCAGGGGGCTACGAAAAACTGTTTTTT

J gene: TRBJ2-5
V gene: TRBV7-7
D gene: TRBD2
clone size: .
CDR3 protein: CASSLGWGGETQYF
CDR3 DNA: TGTGCCAGCAGCTTAGGATGGGGGGGAGAGACCCAGTACTTC

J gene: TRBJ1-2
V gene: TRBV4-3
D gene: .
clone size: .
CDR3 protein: CASSQDRDTGYKNYGYTF
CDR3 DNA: TGCGCCAGCAGCCAAGACCGGGACACCGGATATAAAAACTATGGCTACACCTTC

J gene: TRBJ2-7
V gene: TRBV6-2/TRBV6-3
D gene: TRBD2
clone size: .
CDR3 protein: CASSYDKGGSYEQYF
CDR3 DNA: TGTGCCAGCAGTTACGATAAGGGAGGGTCCTACGAGCAGTACTTC

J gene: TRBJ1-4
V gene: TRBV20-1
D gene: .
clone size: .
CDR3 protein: CSAPGQGKLFF
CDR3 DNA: TGCAGTGCCCCAGGGCAGGGAAAACTGTTTTTT

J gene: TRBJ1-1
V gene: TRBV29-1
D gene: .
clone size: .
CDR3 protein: CSVGGRLEAFF
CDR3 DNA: TGCAGCGTTGGAGGCAGACTAGAAGCTTTCTTT

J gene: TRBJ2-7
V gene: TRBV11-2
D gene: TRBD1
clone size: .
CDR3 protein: CASSRDRAYEQYF
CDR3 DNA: TGTGCCAGCAGCCGGGACAGGGCCTACGAGCAGTACTTC

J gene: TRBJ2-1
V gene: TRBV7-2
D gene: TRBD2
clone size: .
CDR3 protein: CASSFGTSGGEQFF
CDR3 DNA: TGTGCCAGCAGCTTCGGGACTAGCGGGGGGGAGCAGTTCTTC

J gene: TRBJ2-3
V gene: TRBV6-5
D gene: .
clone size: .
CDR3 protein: CASSYKGGASTDTQYF
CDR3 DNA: TGTGCCAGCAGTTACAAGGGCGGGGCAAGCACAGATACGCAGTATTTT

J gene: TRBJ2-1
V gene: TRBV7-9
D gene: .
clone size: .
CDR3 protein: CASSLSGGGEQFF
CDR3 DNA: TGTGCCAGCAGCTTATCAGGCGGCGGGGAGCAGTTCTTC

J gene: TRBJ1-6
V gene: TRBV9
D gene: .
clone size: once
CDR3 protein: CASSLRIEFSPLHF
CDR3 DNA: TGTGCCAGCAGCCTCAGGATAGAGTTCTCCCCCCTCCACTTT

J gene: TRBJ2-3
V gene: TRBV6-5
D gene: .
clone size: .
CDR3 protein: CASSSLGAGSTDTQYF
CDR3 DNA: TGTGCCAGCAGTTCCCTCGGGGCGGGGAGCACAGATACGCAGTATTTT

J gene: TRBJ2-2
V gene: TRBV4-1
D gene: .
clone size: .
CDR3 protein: CASSQDRLSTGELFF
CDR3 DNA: TGCGCCAGCAGCCAAGATCGACTCAGTACCGGGGAGCTGTTTTTT

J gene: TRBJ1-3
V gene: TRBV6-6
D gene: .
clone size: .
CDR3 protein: CASSYARGIKDTIYF
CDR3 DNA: TGTGCCAGCAGTTACGCCCGGGGGATAAAAGACACCATATATTTT

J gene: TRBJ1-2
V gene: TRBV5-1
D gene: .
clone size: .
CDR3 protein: CASSSPDIYGYTF
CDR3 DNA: TGCGCCAGCAGCTCCCCGGACATCTATGGCTACACCTTC

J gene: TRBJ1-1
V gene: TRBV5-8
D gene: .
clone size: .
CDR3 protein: CASSLVRGGYQAFF
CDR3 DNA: TGTGCCAGCAGCTTGGTGCGAGGTGGGTACCAAGCTTTCTTT

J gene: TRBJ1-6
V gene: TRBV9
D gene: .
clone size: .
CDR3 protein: CASSPARTGDSPLHF
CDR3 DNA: TGTGCCAGCAGCCCCGCCCGAACGGGGGATTCACCCCTCCACTTT